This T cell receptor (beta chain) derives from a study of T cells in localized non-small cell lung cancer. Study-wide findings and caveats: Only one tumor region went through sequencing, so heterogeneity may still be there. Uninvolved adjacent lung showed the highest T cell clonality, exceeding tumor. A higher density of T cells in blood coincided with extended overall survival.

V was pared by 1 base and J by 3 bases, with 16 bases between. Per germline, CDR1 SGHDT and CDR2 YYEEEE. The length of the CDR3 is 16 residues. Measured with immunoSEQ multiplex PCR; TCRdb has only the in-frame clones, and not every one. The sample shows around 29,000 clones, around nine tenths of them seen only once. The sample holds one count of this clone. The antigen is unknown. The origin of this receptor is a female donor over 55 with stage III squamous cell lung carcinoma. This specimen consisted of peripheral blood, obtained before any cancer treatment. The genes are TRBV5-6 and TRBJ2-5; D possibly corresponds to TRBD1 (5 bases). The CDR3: CASSLSRGRAKETQYF. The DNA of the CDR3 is TGTGCCAGCAGCTTGAGTAGGGGCAGAGCCAAAGAGACCCAGTACTTC. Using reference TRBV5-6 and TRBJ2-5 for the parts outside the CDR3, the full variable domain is DAGVTQSPTHLIKTRGQQVTLRCSPKSGHDTVSWYQQALGQGPQFIFQYYEEEERQRGNFPDRFSGHQFPNYSSELNVNALLLGDSALYLCASSLSRGRAKETQYFGPGTRLLVL.